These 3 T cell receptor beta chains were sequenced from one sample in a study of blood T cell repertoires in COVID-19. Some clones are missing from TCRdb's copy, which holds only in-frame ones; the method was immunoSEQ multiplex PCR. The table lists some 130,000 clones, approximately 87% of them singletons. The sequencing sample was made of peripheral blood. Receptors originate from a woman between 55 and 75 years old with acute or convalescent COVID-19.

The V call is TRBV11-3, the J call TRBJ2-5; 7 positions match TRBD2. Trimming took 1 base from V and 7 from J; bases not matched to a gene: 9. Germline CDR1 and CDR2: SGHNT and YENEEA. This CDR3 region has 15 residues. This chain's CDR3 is CASSLVQTSLGTQYF. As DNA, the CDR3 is TGTGCCAGCAGCTTAGTCCAGACTAGCCTTGGGACCCAGTACTTC.

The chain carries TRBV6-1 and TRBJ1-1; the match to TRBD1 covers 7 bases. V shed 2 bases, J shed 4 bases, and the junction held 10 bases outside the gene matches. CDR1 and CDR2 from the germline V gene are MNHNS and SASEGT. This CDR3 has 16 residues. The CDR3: CASSETKGAGSTEAFF. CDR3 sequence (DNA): TGTGCCAGCAGTGAAACCAAGGGGGCGGGGAGCACTGAAGCTTTCTTT.

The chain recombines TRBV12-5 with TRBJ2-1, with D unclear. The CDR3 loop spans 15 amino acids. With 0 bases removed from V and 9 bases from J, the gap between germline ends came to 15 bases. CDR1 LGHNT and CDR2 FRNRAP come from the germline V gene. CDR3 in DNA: TGTGCTAGTGGTTTGGTCCTCACGCCCCTCGGTGAGCAGTTCTTC. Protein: CASGLVLTPLGEQFF.